The clone carrying this T cell receptor beta chain has a handful of counts. The data are from a study of vaccination and CD4 T cells after COVID-19. The CDR3 is made up of 14 amino acids. Germline V CDR1 and CDR2: ENHRY, SYGVKD. V lost 0 bases, J lost 8 bases, and 11 bases lay in between. TCRdb used MiXCR to reprocess the PCR reads, holding one entry per CDR3 protein. Here the sample spans roughly 20,000 distinct CDR3 sequences, around 62% being singletons. The TCR sequence derives from a human donor who had recovered from COVID-19. This specimen was CD4+ T cells from blood, taken before SARS-CoV-2 vaccination. J is TRBJ1-5 and V is TRBV10-3; tentative D call: TRBD1 (6 bases). CDR3 sequence: CAISESGGHEPQHF. Written as DNA, the CDR3 is TGTGCCATCAGTGAGTCTGGGGGGCATGAGCCCCAGCATTTT.